One and the same sample provided the 7 T cell receptor beta chains below, sequenced in a study of blood T cell repertoires in COVID-19. The table came from immunoSEQ multiplex PCR; TCRdb's copy has only in-frame clones and leaves some out. The repertoire holds some 260,000 clones, with approximately 85% as singletons. Sequenced: peripheral blood. All receptors derive from a human donor in a cohort sampled during active COVID-19.

The chain links TRBV7-6 to TRBJ2-5, with TRBD2 as a possible D gene (7 bases). The V and J ends lost 6 bases and 3 bases respectively, with 23 bases between them. Germline CDR1 is SGHVS and CDR2 is FNYEAQ. This CDR3 region has 17 residues. CDR3 bases: TGTGCCAGCAGTCGACAGGCCGTGGCTAGCGGTAAAGAGACCCAGTACTTC. The encoded protein is CASSRQAVASGKETQYF.

A few counts support this clone. CDR3 in amino acids: CASSFGLATDTQYF. DNA for the CDR3: TGTGCCAGCAGCTTCGGACTAGCAACAGATACGCAGTATTTT. The V gene is TRBV7-9, the J gene TRBJ2-3, with 8 bases identical to TRBD2. Unmatched junction bases numbered 2, after V lost 3 bases and J lost 3 bases. The V gene's germline CDR1 is SEHNR and CDR2 FQNEAQ (reference sequence). The length of the CDR3 is 14 residues. The variable domain in full, completed from reference TRBV7-9 and TRBJ2-3, reads DTGVSQNPRHKITKRGQNVTFRCDPISEHNRLYWYRQTLGQGPEFLTYFQNEAQLEKSRLLSDRFSAERPKGSFSTLEIQRTEQGDSAMYLCASSFGLATDTQYFGPGTRLTVL.

The chain uses TRBV7-6 and TRBJ2-7, with D perhaps TRBD1 (7 bases). V was pared by 3 bases and J by 4 bases, with 16 bases between. CDR1 SGHVS and CDR2 FNYEAQ come from the germline V gene. The CDR3 runs to 15 residues. The CDR3 bases are TGTGCCAGCAGCTTGCGTGGAGGGGGCGGGTACGAGCAGTACTTC. Protein: CASSLRGGGGYEQYF. Filled out from reference TRBV7-6 and TRBJ2-7, the complete variable domain reads GAGVSQSPRYKVTKRGQDVALRCDPISGHVSLYWYRQALGQGPEFLTYFNYEAQQDKSGLPNDRFSAERPEGSISTLTIQRTEQRDSAMYRCASSLRGGGGYEQYFGPGTRLTVT.

This clone was detected once. The chain has TRBV27 and TRBJ1-1, with D maybe TRBD1 (6 bases). This CDR3 contains 12 residues. The V end was cut by 7 bases, the J end by 7 bases, with 13 bases between. Germline CDR1 and CDR2: MNHEY and SMNVEV (reference sequence). CDR3 nucleotide sequence: TGTGCCAGCAAAACAGGGATGGATGAAGCTTTCTTT. Encoded protein: CASKTGMDEAFF.

The rearrangement joins TRBV30 to TRBJ1-1; TRBD1 matches 7 bases. Germline V gives CDR1 GTSNPN, CDR2 SVGIG (reference sequence). Trimming at V came to 2 bases and at J to 11 bases, leaving 11 bases not matched to a gene. The CDR3 runs to 13 residues. The CDR3 DNA is TGTGCCTGGAGTCTGACAGGGACGAAGTCGGCTTTCTTT. The encoded protein is CAWSLTGTKSAFF. The variable domain in full, with the rest retrieved from reference TRBV30 and TRBJ1-1, is SQTIHQWPATLVQPVGSPLSLECTVEGTSNPNLYWYRQAAGRGLQLLFYSVGIGQISSEVPQNLSASRPQDRQFILSSKKLLLSDSGFYLCAWSLTGTKSAFFGQGTRLTVV.

V and J are TRBV7-3 and TRBJ2-7, with D perhaps TRBD1 (6 bases). Germline CDR1 and CDR2: SGHTA and FQGTGA. The CDR3 has 15 residues. V lost 2 bases, J lost 3 bases, and 14 bases lay in between. The CDR3 loop reads CASSLRSGDLYEQYF. CDR3 DNA: TGTGCCAGCAGCTTACGGTCAGGGGACCTCTACGAGCAGTACTTC. The full variable domain, rest sourced from reference TRBV7-3 and TRBJ2-7, is GAGVSQTPSNKVTEKGKYVELRCDPISGHTALYWYRQSLGQGPEFLIYFQGTGAADDSGLPNDRFFAVRPEGSVSTLKIQRTERGDSAVYLCASSLRSGDLYEQYFGPGTRLTVT.

The rearrangement links TRBV23-1 to TRBJ2-5; D not resolved. TRBV23-1 is marked as an open reading frame, function uncertain. With 3 bases removed from V and 3 bases from J, the gap between germline ends came to 11 bases. The CDR3 totals 14 residues. The CDR3 DNA reads TGCGCCAGCAGTCACACCGAAGAGAAAGAGACCCAGTACTTC. Its protein is CASSHTEEKETQYF.